This T cell receptor (beta chain) was sequenced during a study of CD8 T cells in Susac syndrome. Study-level background: Active disease was present in about 6 of the sequenced Susac syndrome patients, whereas 8 or 9 of them were in remission.

Remarks on this clonotype: What it binds is unknown.

RNA totalling about 0.45 to 1 ug underwent reverse transcription with random hexamers. Multiplex PCR with immunoSEQ amplified the TCR beta CDR3 across 54 Vbeta and 13 Jbeta. TCRdb reanalysed the immunoSEQ multiplex PCR reads using MiXCR and keeps one entry per CDR3 protein. The sample holds about 110,000 distinct CDR3 sequences, approximately 93% seen once. Findings of the study overall: The study's TCR sequencing and HLA analysis drew on a certain number of individuals. That number was acknowledged as relatively small. Detection of Susac-specific public clones gave approximately 16 in total CD8+ repertoires and several in CD8+ TEMRA repertoires.

V was clipped by 1 base and J by 4 bases, with 13 bases between them. The germline CDR1 and CDR2 sequences are LNHNV and YYDKDF (reference sequence). CDR3 size: 15 residues. The TCR sequence derives from a human donor with Susac syndrome. Sequencing was done on a sample of CD8+ T cells from PBMCs. The chain links TRBV15 to TRBJ1-2; possible D gene TRBD1, 5 bases. The CDR3 nucleotides read TGTGCCACCAGCAGAGTCCCAGTGGGGGGCTATGGCTACACCTTC. Translating it yields CATSRVPVGGYGYTF.